This TCR beta chain was captured in a study of cytomegalovirus exposure and HLA in healthy donors. Findings of the study overall: It was reportedly the case that the classifier diagnosed cytomegalovirus status with high specificity and sensitivity.

Germline V gene data show CDR1 as SGHRS and CDR2 as YFSETQ. Trimming pared 4 bases from V and 8 bases from J, leaving 15 bases between. The CDR3 covers 13 residues. Some clones are missing from TCRdb's copy, which holds only in-frame ones; the method was immunoSEQ multiplex PCR. The sample holds fewer than 250,000 clones; 70% to 90% are singletons and the top ten take 4.5% to 6%. Points on this clone: The antigen is not known.

This clonotype was obtained from a woman in her late teens or twenties in good health and CMV-seronegative. The genes are TRBV5-1 and TRBJ1-1; D may be TRBD1 (5 bases). The sequencing sample was made of PBMCs. DNA of the CDR3: TGCGCCAGCAGCCGGCAGGACACACGGGAAGCTTTCTTT. Its protein product is CASSRQDTREAFF.